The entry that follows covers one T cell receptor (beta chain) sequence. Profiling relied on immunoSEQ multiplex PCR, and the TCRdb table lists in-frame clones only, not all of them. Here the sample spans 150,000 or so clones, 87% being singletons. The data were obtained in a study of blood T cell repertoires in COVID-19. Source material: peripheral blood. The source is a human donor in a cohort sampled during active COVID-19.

The CDR3 sequence is CASSPPGTGKIIQYF. As DNA, the CDR3 is TGTGCCAGCAGCCCGCCCGGGACAGGGAAGATCATTCAGTACTTC. The V call is TRBV3-1 (or the pseudogene TRBV3-2), the J call TRBJ2-4, with 9 bases that match TRBD1. Germline V gene lookup returns CDR1 LGHDT and CDR2 YNNKEL (reference sequence). The CDR3 contains 15 residues. Losses at the gene ends were 4 bases for V and 9 bases for J; bases not matched to a gene: 10.